This T cell receptor (beta chain) was retrieved from a study of cytomegalovirus exposure and HLA in healthy donors. General study findings and limits: What a later analysis showed was that several of the most significant clusters appeared linked to common viral pathogens. Association with HLA alleles at 0.05 false discovery rate was found for 16,951 TCR beta sequences in a later analysis. Donor immune exposure was known only as CMV serostatus. Researchers catalogued about 160 TCR beta chains as cytomegalovirus-associated.

PCR involved 60 Vbeta and 13 Jbeta primers. TCRdb keeps only in-frame clones here, not all; method: immunoSEQ multiplex PCR. The table shows 200,000 to 250,000 clones, with about 80% occurring only once. Comment on this clone: Its antigen is currently unknown.

Sequencing was carried out using PBMCs. The sequence was collected from a woman between 40 and 50 years old in good health and CMV-seronegative.

For the CDR3, the DNA is TGTGCCAGCAGTTACGGACGGGACACTCCCTCACCCCTCCACTTT. This encodes CASSYGRDTPSPLHF. V is TRBV6-5 and J is TRBJ1-6; possibly TRBD1 for D (6 bases). This CDR3 spans 15 amino acids. Trimming cost V 2 bases and J 10 bases, with 15 bases left between them. Germline CDR1 is MNHEY and CDR2 is SVGAGI.